The 24 T cell receptor beta chains below were found in one sample sequenced in a study of vaccination effects on CD4 cells after COVID-19. Antigen-specific CD4+ T cells expanded by the ViraFEST assay with viral peptide pools were then sequenced. Cells that had been cultured for about 10 days were the source of isolated CD4+ T cells. Having tested negative for nucleocapsid antibodies, the vaccine recipients showed no prior SARS-CoV-2 infection. TCRdb keeps only in-frame clones here, not all; method: immunoSEQ multiplex PCR. The sample shows tens of thousands of clones, under 70% of them seen only once. For these TCRs, the target antigens are not known. This specimen was CD4+ T cells from PBMCs cultured with HCoV-OC43 spike peptides, taken before COVID-19 vaccination. Indicated subset: HCoV-OC43 spike overlapping peptide pool stimulation. These receptors were collected from a human donor who received a COVID-19 vaccine.

The chain recombines TRBV29-1 with TRBJ2-1, with D perhaps matching TRBD2 (5 bases). This CDR3 contains 16 residues. The V gene's germline CDR1 is SQVTM and CDR2 ANQGSEA. Trimming took off 2 bases at V and 6 bases at J, with 20 bases between the two ends. DNA of the CDR3: TGCAGCGTTGAATTCCTTCCTAGCTGGATGGTCAATGAGCAGTTCTTC. It is translated as CSVEFLPSWMVNEQFF.

This rearrangement joins TRBV11-2 to TRBJ1-2, with 9 bases identical to TRBD1. The junction had 19 bases not matched to a gene; V was cut back by 0 bases and J by 5 bases. The germline gives CDR1 SGHAT, CDR2 FQNNGV. The CDR3 runs 20 residues. CDR3 DNA sequence: TGTGCCAGCAGCTTAGATATCCGGACAGGGGTCCGGTTTGTCCCTTATGGCTACACCTTC. It is translated as CASSLDIRTGVRFVPYGYTF.

The CDR3 DNA is TGTGCCAGCAGCCAAGATGGGACAGGGGGACGGGGAGAGACCCAGTACTTC. Translating it yields CASSQDGTGGRGETQYF. J is TRBJ2-5 and V is TRBV3-1 (or the pseudogene TRBV3-2); TRBD1 aligns across 11 bases. The CDR3 has 17 amino acids. The germline gives CDR1 LGHDT, CDR2 YNNKEL (reference sequence). Unmatched junction bases numbered 7, after V lost 0 bases and J lost 4 bases.

This chain uses TRBV19 with TRBJ2-1; 13 nucleotides line up with TRBD2. CDR1 and CDR2 (germline): LNHDA, SQIVND (reference sequence). The CDR3 runs 14 residues. J gave up 9 bases and V 5 bases, and 4 bases lay outside the gene matches. CDR3 residues: CASSRGLAGLEQFF. CDR3 bases: TGTGCCAGTAGTCGGGGACTAGCGGGACTTGAGCAGTTCTTC.

The chain joins TRBV11-2 to TRBJ2-7, with D possibly matching TRBD2 (5 bases). Trimming removed 10 bases at V and 2 bases at J, with 15 bases between. The germline V gene encodes CDR1 SGHAT and CDR2 FQNNGV. The CDR3 extends over 13 amino acids. The CDR3 loop is CATTSRAPYEQYF. In nucleotides, the CDR3 is TGTGCCACCACTAGTAGGGCCCCCTACGAGCAGTACTTC. Supplemented by reference TRBV11-2 and TRBJ2-7, the full variable domain reads EAGVAQSPRYKIIEKRQSVAFWCNPISGHATLYWYQQILGQGPKLLIQFQNNGVVDDSQLPKDRFSAERLKGVDSTLKIQPAKLEDSAVYLCATTSRAPYEQYFGPGTRLTVT.

V usage is TRBV5-1 and J usage is TRBJ2-3; 7 nucleotides match TRBD1. This CDR3 is 15 amino acids long. The junction had 11 bases not matched to a gene; V was cut back by 4 bases and J by 6 bases. CDR1 is SGHRS and CDR2 is YFSETQ in the germline V gene. CDR3 in amino acids: CASSPNTGERDTQYF. For the CDR3, the DNA is TGCGCCAGCAGCCCAAATACAGGGGAACGGGATACGCAGTATTTT.

This clone came up a few times. The chain carries TRBV5-1 and TRBJ1-1; D may be TRBD1 (6 bases). This CDR3 spans 16 amino acids. The germline V and J ends were trimmed by 2 bases and 1 base, with 15 bases remaining between them. Germline CDR1 reads SGHRS; CDR2 reads YFSETQ. CDR3 nucleotide sequence: TGCGCCAGCAGCTTCTTAAGGACAGCTGAGAACACTGAAGCTTTCTTT. It encodes CASSFLRTAENTEAFF.

The chain links TRBV13 to TRBJ1-1; D unclear. Germline V gene data show CDR1 as PRHDT and CDR2 as FYEKMQ (reference sequence). Trimming left V 1 base short and J 3 bases short, with 6 bases between. CDR3 length equals 13 residues. The CDR3 nucleotides are TGTGCCAGCAGCTTAGTCCGGTACACTGAAGCTTTCTTT. Translating gives CASSLVRYTEAFF.

The J gene is TRBJ2-6, the V gene TRBV27, with TRBD1 matching over 8 bases. J lost 1 base, V lost 3 bases, and 8 bases had no gene match. This CDR3 contains 18 residues. Germline V gene lookup returns CDR1 MNHEY and CDR2 SMNVEV (reference sequence). The CDR3: CASSFLGQGVSGANVLTF. CDR3 DNA: TGTGCCAGCAGTTTCCTTGGACAGGGAGTATCTGGGGCCAACGTCCTGACTTTC.

V and J are TRBV14 and TRBJ2-1; D could derive from TRBD1 or TRBD2 (5 bases each). The CDR3 length is 13 residues. With 0 bases removed from V and 12 bases from J, the gap between germline ends came to 12 bases. Germline values: CDR1 SGHDN, CDR2 FVKESK. CDR3 coding DNA: TGTGCCAGCAGCCAAGATCGGGGCGCAGGGCAGTTCTTC. Protein product: CASSQDRGAGQFF.

The chain carries TRBV3-1 (or the pseudogene TRBV3-2) and TRBJ1-6, with 8 nucleotides matching TRBD1. Trimming at V came to 1 base and at J to 7 bases, leaving 0 bases not matched to a gene. The CDR3 covers 14 residues. CDR1 LGHDT and CDR2 YNNKEL come from the germline V gene (reference sequence). CDR3 sequence reads: CASSQGTGNSPLHF. The CDR3 coding sequence is TGTGCCAGCAGCCAAGGGACAGGGAATTCACCCCTCCACTTT.

The genes are TRBV4-1 and TRBJ1-4; 7 nucleotides align to TRBD1. The V segment lost 6 bases and the J segment 7 bases; nucleotides outside the gene matches: 8. This CDR3 has 14 residues. From germline, CDR1 is MGHRA and CDR2 YSYEKL. The DNA of the CDR3 is TGCGCCAGCAGGCGTGACAGGGTGGGTGAAAAACTGTTTTTT. Amino acids: CASRRDRVGEKLFF.

V gene TRBV3-1 (or the pseudogene TRBV3-2) combines with J gene TRBJ1-1; 10 bases fit TRBD1. The V segment lost 4 bases and the J segment 1 base; nucleotides outside the gene matches: 9. Germline CDR1 and CDR2: LGHDT and YNNKEL (reference sequence). This CDR3 region has 17 residues. The CDR3 sequence is CASSPGQGVLGNTEAFF. Here the CDR3 DNA reads TGTGCCAGCAGCCCCGGACAGGGGGTTTTGGGGAACACTGAAGCTTTCTTT.

The V call is TRBV5-1, the J call TRBJ2-1; TRBD2 matches at 12 bases. Germline-derived CDR1 and CDR2 are SGHRS and YFSETQ. The CDR3 runs to 15 residues. The ends lost 0 bases at V and 8 bases at J; junction bases unmatched: 3. CDR3 nucleotide sequence: TGCGCCAGCAGCTTGGAACTAGCGGGAGGTTATGAGCAGTTCTTC. It encodes CASSLELAGGYEQFF.

V gene TRBV6-5 combines with J gene TRBJ1-2, with D unresolved. The CDR3 runs 15 residues. Germline V gene data show CDR1 as MNHEY and CDR2 as SVGAGI. Deletions cut 6 bases from V and 0 bases from J, with 14 bases between. CDR3 sequence (DNA): TGTGCCAGCAGAGTGAATACGGGAGCTAACTATGGCTACACCTTC. Translating it yields CASRVNTGANYGYTF.

This clone is a singleton in its sample. This chain joins TRBV6-1 and TRBJ2-5; D not resolved. V lost 1 base and J 2 bases, leaving 17 bases between the germline ends. CDR1 is MNHNS, CDR2 SASEGT, per germline. This CDR3 is 17 amino acids long. In nucleotides, the CDR3 is TGTGCCAGCAGTGAAGGCTTAAGTTCTTGGGGACAAGAGACCCAGTACTTC. It translates to CASSEGLSSWGQETQYF.

This clone has only one observation. V gene TRBV4-1 combines with J gene TRBJ2-3; D gene ambiguous. V gave up 4 bases and J gave up 2 bases, with 22 bases separating them. Germline V gene data show CDR1 as MGHRA and CDR2 as YSYEKL. The CDR3 runs 18 residues. CDR3 sequence reads: CASSRPRLGKRYTDTQYF. The CDR3 DNA sequence: TGCGCCAGCAGCCGCCCTAGACTGGGAAAACGATACACAGATACGCAGTATTTT.

The V and J genes are TRBV7-8 and TRBJ1-1, with 7 bases matching TRBD1. CDR1 is SGHVS and CDR2 is FQNEAQ in the germline V gene. Trimming removed 5 bases from V and 3 bases from J; junction bases left unmatched: 3. The CDR3 runs to 13 residues. The CDR3 coding sequence is TGTGCCAGCAGCAGTCAGGGGGACACTGAAGCTTTCTTT. Protein sequence: CASSSQGDTEAFF.

The chain employs TRBV7-8 and TRBJ1-4, with 7 positions matching TRBD1. The germline CDR1 and CDR2 sequences are SGHVS and FQNEAQ. This CDR3 has 15 amino acids. Unmatched junction bases numbered 11, after V lost 6 bases and J lost 7 bases. The CDR3 DNA reads TGTGCCAGCAGTCTTACAGGGGTAGCAGGTGAAAAACTGTTTTTT. It codes for CASSLTGVAGEKLFF.

V is TRBV5-8 and J is TRBJ1-4; TRBD1 might be the D (5 bases). V was clipped by 5 bases and J by 8 bases, with 16 bases between them. Germline V gene lookup returns CDR1 SGHTS and CDR2 YDEGEE. The CDR3 runs 14 residues. CDR3 coding DNA: TGTGCCAGCAGGATGGGACGGACGGTCGAAAAACTGTTTTTT. Its protein is CASRMGRTVEKLFF.

The genes are TRBV6-5 and TRBJ2-5; D is undetermined. Per germline, CDR1 MNHEY and CDR2 SVGAGI. V lost 0 bases, J lost 2 bases, and 10 bases lay in between. The CDR3 runs to 15 residues. CDR3 bases: TGTGCCAGCAGTTACTCTTGGAGTAGGCAAGAGACCCAGTACTTC. It translates to CASSYSWSRQETQYF.

CDR3 in amino acids: CASSPLPMGSGNTIYF. As DNA, the CDR3 is TGTGCCAGCAGCCCCCTACCGATGGGCTCTGGAAACACCATATATTTT. The chain couples TRBV5-4 to TRBJ1-3; D gene ambiguous. The V gene lost 4 bases and the J gene lost 0 bases, with 14 bases spanning the gap. Germline lookup yields CDR1 SGHNT and CDR2 YYREEE (reference sequence). The CDR3 covers 16 residues.

This clone has a handful of counts. The J gene is TRBJ1-2, the V gene TRBV7-9; D is uncertain. Trimming removed 0 bases from V and 3 bases from J, with 11 bases in between. CDR3 size: 15 residues. Germline lookup yields CDR1 SEHNR and CDR2 FQNEAQ (reference sequence). CDR3 in amino acids: CASSLAGIRDYGYTF. As DNA, the CDR3 is TGTGCCAGCAGCTTAGCGGGAATCCGAGACTATGGCTACACCTTC.

CDR3 DNA: TGCGCCAGCAGGACAGGGAGGGACACTGAAGCTTTCTTT. This sequence encodes CASRTGRDTEAFF. The gene calls are TRBV5-1 and TRBJ1-1; 7 nucleotides agree with TRBD1. CDR3 length: 13 amino acids. CDR1 is SGHRS and CDR2 is YFSETQ in the germline V gene. Trimming cost V 5 bases and J 3 bases; bases outside gene matches: 4. Full variable domain (outside the CDR3, taken from reference TRBV5-1 and TRBJ1-1): KAGVTQTPRYLIKTRGQQVTLSCSPISGHRSVSWYQQTPGQGLQFLFEYFSETQRNKGNFPGRFSGRQFSNSRSEMNVSTLELGDSALYLCASRTGRDTEAFFGQGTRLTVV.